The 26 T cell receptor beta chains in this list originate from one sample, sequenced in a study of T cells after yellow fever vaccination. Each CDR3 protein is one row after TCRdb ran MiXCR on the 5' RACE reads. The repertoire holds some 150,000 distinct CDR3 sequences, roughly 9.6% seen once, with 36% in the top ten. The material was CD8+ T cells sorted from PBMCs, obtained 15 days after the yellow fever booster vaccination. These receptors were taken from a man younger than 35 who received the YFV17D yellow fever vaccine.

V gene TRBV9 combines with J gene TRBJ2-7; perhaps TRBD1 as D (5 bases). V was shortened by 4 bases and J by 0 bases, with 14 bases between the two germline ends. The CDR3 is 15 amino acids. Per the germline V gene, CDR1 is SGDLS and CDR2 is YYNGEE. The CDR3 region is CASSPRVGDSYEQYF. The CDR3 bases are TGTGCCAGCAGCCCCAGGGTAGGGGACTCCTACGAGCAGTACTTC.

The sample holds many counts of this clonotype. The rearrangement joins TRBV6-2 or TRBV6-3 to TRBJ2-7, with TRBD2 identical over 8 bases. Germline-derived CDR1 and CDR2 are MNHEY and SVGEGT. The V segment lost 4 bases and the J segment 1 base; nucleotides outside the gene matches: 9. The CDR3 extends over 16 amino acids. CDR3 loop: CASSSPASGPSYEQYF. DNA for the CDR3: TGTGCCAGCAGTTCCCCGGCTAGCGGGCCTTCCTACGAGCAGTACTTC.

This clonotype was observed a few times. The chain joins TRBV6-2 or TRBV6-3 to TRBJ2-2; 9 bases are shared with TRBD2. The germline CDR1 and CDR2 sequences are MNHEY and SVGEGT. The J segment lost 5 bases and the V segment lost 0 bases, leaving 7 bases of the junction unmatched. This CDR3 spans 17 amino acids. For the CDR3, the DNA is TGTGCCAGCAGTTACTCGAGTTGGACTAGCGTAACCGGGGAGCTGTTTTTT. It specifies CASSYSSWTSVTGELFF.

This clonotype was recorded a few times. The chain couples TRBV4-1 to TRBJ1-5, with 9 nucleotides matching TRBD1. With V trimmed by 4 bases and J by 1 base, 14 bases remained unmatched. In germline, CDR1 is MGHRA, CDR2 YSYEKL. The CDR3 totals 19 residues. The CDR3 coding sequence is TGCGCCAGCAGCCTTAGATCGGGACAGGGCTCTTTGAGCAATCAGCCCCAGCATTTT. It is translated as CASSLRSGQGSLSNQPQHF.

There are many counts of this clonotype. This chain joins TRBV6-1 and TRBJ2-1; tentative D call: TRBD2 (7 bases). Germline assignment: CDR1 MNHNS and CDR2 SASEGT. V was pared by 1 base and J by 5 bases, with 15 bases between. The CDR3 contains 16 residues. The CDR3 DNA reads as TGTGCCAGCAGTGAAGATAGTGGCGGGGGCCACAATGAGCAGTTCTTC. Translated: CASSEDSGGGHNEQFF.

A few counts support this clonotype. This chain links TRBV6-6 with TRBJ1-1, with 7 bases identical to TRBD1. From germline, CDR1 is MNHNY and CDR2 SVGAGI (reference sequence). V was clipped by 2 bases and J by 4 bases; unmatched bases: 4. CDR3 length: 14 amino acids. The CDR3: CASSYPGGGTEAFF. Written as DNA, the CDR3 is TGTGCCAGCAGTTACCCAGGGGGAGGCACTGAAGCTTTCTTT.

The rearrangement links TRBV6-5 to TRBJ2-1; D might be TRBD1 (6 bases). Germline V gene data show CDR1 as MNHEY and CDR2 as SVGAGI. Between the trimmed V and J ends, which lost 0 bases and 3 bases, there was a span of 6 bases. This CDR3 is built from 14 residues. The CDR3 sequence is CASSYSDSYNEQFF. DNA for the CDR3: TGTGCCAGCAGTTACTCGGACAGCTACAATGAGCAGTTCTTC.

A few counts support this clonotype. The chain is built from TRBV3-1 and TRBJ2-3; 12 nucleotides match TRBD2. The germline V gene encodes CDR1 LGHDT and CDR2 YNNKEL (reference sequence). Germline trimming cut 3 bases from V and 2 bases from J; bases unmatched to any gene: 9. This CDR3 contains 18 residues. CDR3 loop: CASSQEGLAGSHTDTQYF. The CDR3 DNA sequence: TGTGCCAGCAGCCAGGAAGGACTAGCGGGGAGTCACACAGATACGCAGTATTTT.

This clonotype was seen more than once but under ten times. V gene TRBV7-2 combines with J gene TRBJ2-2; D not certain. Germline lookup yields CDR1 SGHTA and CDR2 FQGNSA. The CDR3 length is 13 residues. V lost 5 bases to trimming and J lost 5 bases, with 9 bases between them. This chain's CDR3 is CASSREPTGELFF. Written as DNA, the CDR3 is TGTGCCAGCAGCCGAGAACCTACCGGGGAGCTGTTTTTT.

The table lists this clonotype with a few counts. The chain combines TRBV10-3 with TRBJ2-2, with D maybe TRBD2 (5 bases). Germline V gene data show CDR1 as ENHRY and CDR2 as SYGVKD. V was trimmed by 9 bases and J by 0 bases, leaving 14 bases between them. There are 15 residues in the CDR3. The CDR3 sequence: CAIVRPDSNTGELFF. The DNA for the CDR3 is TGTGCCATTGTCCGCCCGGACTCGAACACCGGGGAGCTGTTTTTT.

With respect to this clonotype: At one end the junction does not follow the germline gene, possibly because of a read error. The V gene is TRBV7-2, the J gene TRBJ2-5, with 9 bases lining up with TRBD2. The CDR3 runs 16 residues. Germline CDR1 SGHTA, CDR2 FQGNSA. The CDR3 sequence is CASSSRGGVYQEIQYF. For the CDR3, the DNA is TGTGCCAGCAGCTCTCGCGGGGGGGTGTACCAAGAGATCCAGTACTTC.

V and J are TRBV29-1 and TRBJ2-7; 9 positions agree with TRBD2. Germline V gene lookup returns CDR1 SQVTM and CDR2 ANQGSEA. J gave up 6 bases and V 6 bases, and 9 bases lay outside the gene matches. The length of the CDR3 is 13 residues. CDR3 nucleotide sequence: TGCAGCGTCGCGGGGGGGCGAGGGCCCGAGCAGTACTTC. Encoded protein: CSVAGGRGPEQYF.

Only a few counts were recorded for this clonotype. The chain joins TRBV2 to TRBJ2-7; D remains unclear. Germline V gene lookup returns CDR1 SNHLY and CDR2 FYNNEI. Trimming took 0 bases from V and 6 from J, leaving 9 bases between them. The CDR3 sequence is 13 residues long. This chain's CDR3 is CASSEAGVVEQYV. DNA for the CDR3: TGTGCCAGCAGTGAAGCTGGGGTGGTCGAGCAGTACGTC.

A single count supports this clonotype. This rearrangement joins TRBV2 to TRBJ2-7; a weak D match, TRBD2 (5 bases). Germline lookup yields CDR1 SNHLY and CDR2 FYNNEI. This CDR3 contains 13 residues. Trimming removed 10 bases at V and 5 bases at J, with 18 bases between. CDR3 in amino acids: CATKERGIHEQYF. CDR3 nucleotides: TGTGCCACCAAGGAGCGAGGGATCCACGAGCAGTACTTC.

This clonotype turned up a few times. This chain connects TRBV12-3 or TRBV12-4 to TRBJ1-4, with 10 bases identical to TRBD1. The CDR3 has 17 amino acids. J was trimmed by 13 bases and V by 1 base; bases with no gene match: 15. CDR3 sequence reads: CASSLGPTGGAYLGLFF. DNA for the CDR3: TGTGCCAGCAGTTTAGGTCCGACAGGGGGCGCCTACCTGGGACTGTTTTTT.

This clonotype was picked up a small number of times. The CDR3 DNA is TGTGCCAGCAGCCCCGAGGGGGTTGGGAATCAGCCCCAGCATTTT. Amino acids: CASSPEGVGNQPQHF. V gene TRBV4-2 combines with J gene TRBJ1-5; D perhaps matches TRBD1 (6 bases). The V gene lost 4 bases and the J gene lost 4 bases, with 14 bases spanning the gap. Germline V gene sequence: CDR1 LGHNA, CDR2 YNFKEQ. The CDR3 contains 15 residues.

The sample holds many counts of this clonotype. The genes are TRBV9 and TRBJ2-2; TRBD2 aligns across 8 bases. J gave up 0 bases and V 4 bases, and 5 bases lay outside the gene matches. This CDR3 has 16 amino acids. Germline assignment: CDR1 SGDLS and CDR2 YYNGEE. The CDR3 loop reads CASSHPAGANTGELFF. CDR3 nucleotides: TGTGCCAGCAGCCACCCAGCGGGGGCGAACACCGGGGAGCTGTTTTTT.

This clonotype was counted only a few times. The chain couples TRBV12-3 or TRBV12-4 to TRBJ1-5; D gene unclear. Trimming left V 5 bases short and J 5 bases short, with 16 bases between. The CDR3 has 15 amino acids. CDR3 amino acids: CASSEAVTAHQPQHF. In nucleotides, the CDR3 is TGTGCCAGCAGTGAAGCGGTAACGGCCCATCAGCCCCAGCATTTT.

A few counts support this clonotype. The chain recombines TRBV9 with TRBJ2-1, with 9 nucleotides matching TRBD1. Trimming removed 2 bases from V and 9 bases from J; junction bases left unmatched: 9. The CDR3 is 15 residues long. Germline loops: CDR1 SGDLS, CDR2 YYNGEE. The DNA of the CDR3 is TGTGCCAGCAGCGTCGGACAGGGGTTCGGAGTTGAGCAGTTCTTC. It translates to CASSVGQGFGVEQFF.

On this clonotype itself: It may be a read error: a sequence one base away is much more abundant. The chain combines TRBV29-1 with TRBJ2-5; possibly TRBD1 for D (5 bases). The CDR3 loop spans 11 amino acids. Germline CDR1 is SQVTM and CDR2 is ANQGSEA. CDR3 DNA: TGCAGCGTTAGACAGCAAGTGACCCAGTACTTC. This sequence encodes CSVRQQVTQYF.

The chain carries TRBV4-3 and TRBJ1-1; D gene ambiguous. Germline assignment: CDR1 LGHNA and CDR2 YSLEER. CDR3 length: 16 amino acids. The V gene lost 0 bases and the J gene lost 1 base, with 12 bases spanning the gap. The CDR3 nucleotides are TGCGCCAGCAGCCAAGAGCAGAAAGGACCGAACACTGAAGCTTTCTTT. Translating gives CASSQEQKGPNTEAFF.

This clonotype was detected only a few times. This chain connects TRBV12-3 or TRBV12-4 to TRBJ2-7; no definite D call. The CDR3 spans 13 residues. The V gene lost 6 bases and the J gene lost 2 bases, with 11 bases spanning the gap. The CDR3 bases are TGTGCCAGCAGCTCGGGCCCCACCTACGAGCAGTACTTC. Residues: CASSSGPTYEQYF.

This clonotype was counted many times. This rearrangement joins TRBV12-3 or TRBV12-4 to TRBJ2-1; D is possibly TRBD2 (6 bases). The CDR3 totals 12 residues. Trimming removed 7 bases from V and 8 bases from J, with 12 bases in between. CDR3 sequence: CASIQTGDEQFF. The CDR3 coding sequence is TGTGCCAGCATCCAAACGGGGGATGAGCAGTTCTTC.

This chain joins TRBV30 and TRBJ1-5; D is unclear. The CDR3 runs to 12 residues. CDR1 and CDR2 (germline): GTSNPN, SVGIG (reference sequence). Trimming took off 5 bases at V and 2 bases at J, with 7 bases between the two ends. CDR3 in amino acids: CAWSVGNQPQHF. The CDR3 DNA is TGTGCCTGGTCCGTAGGCAATCAGCCCCAGCATTTT.

J is TRBJ2-3 and V is TRBV25-1; D is uncertain. Germline-derived CDR1 and CDR2 are MGHDK and SYGVNS. The CDR3 extends over 10 amino acids. Trimming cost V 6 bases and J 10 bases, with 8 bases left between them. Here the CDR3 reads CASRGGAQYF. The DNA of the CDR3 is TGTGCCAGCAGGGGTGGGGCGCAGTATTTT.

J is TRBJ2-3 and V is TRBV9, with D perhaps matching TRBD2 (6 bases). The CDR3 runs 13 residues. Looked up from germline, CDR1 is SGDLS and CDR2 is YYNGEE. The V end lost 3 bases, the J end lost 6 bases, and 11 bases lay between the germline ends. DNA for the CDR3: TGTGCCAGCAGCGGTACTAGCTCGGATACGCAGTATTTT. Translation: CASSGTSSDTQYF.